The 14 T cell receptor beta chains reported below all come from one sample, sequenced in a study of blood T cell repertoires in COVID-19. Data came from immunoSEQ multiplex PCR; TCRdb stores just in-frame clones and leaves some out. The sample has approximately 300,000 clones; just under 90% are singletons. Material for sequencing was PBMCs or T cells enriched from blood (not recorded which). These receptors were obtained from a woman aged 25 to 45 who had recovered from COVID-19.

The chain links TRBV30 to TRBJ2-5, with 12 bases that match TRBD2. The CDR3 length is 20 residues. Per germline, CDR1 GTSNPN and CDR2 SVGIG (reference sequence). Trimming cost V 0 bases and J 0 bases; bases outside gene matches: 14. CDR3 sequence reads: CAWSVLRLAGAGVYQETQYF. The CDR3 DNA follows: TGTGCCTGGAGTGTACTAAGACTAGCGGGAGCGGGTGTATACCAAGAGACCCAGTACTTC. The full variable domain, with the rest looked up from reference TRBV30 and TRBJ2-5, is SQTIHQWPATLVQPVGSPLSLECTVEGTSNPNLYWYRQAAGRGLQLLFYSVGIGQISSEVPQNLSASRPQDRQFILSSKKLLLSDSGFYLCAWSVLRLAGAGVYQETQYFGPGTRLLVL.

This CDR3 reads CASRVQGRYEQYF. The CDR3 DNA follows: TGTGCCAGCAGGGTACAGGGGCGCTACGAGCAGTACTTC. The chain has TRBV12-3 or TRBV12-4 and TRBJ2-7; 7 nucleotides agree with TRBD1. This CDR3 is built from 13 residues. Unmatched junction bases numbered 5, after V lost 6 bases and J lost 3 bases.

The chain employs TRBV18 and TRBJ2-7; no clear D gene. The germline V and J ends were trimmed by 0 bases and 1 base, with 7 bases remaining between them. Looked up from germline, CDR1 is KGHSH and CDR2 is LQKENI. This CDR3 is 14 amino acids long. CDR3 loop: CASSPPTSSYEQYF. The CDR3, as DNA: TGTGCCAGCTCACCACCAACCAGTTCCTACGAGCAGTACTTC.

This chain connects TRBV18 to TRBJ1-4, with unresolved D. The CDR3 covers 15 residues. The germline gives CDR1 KGHSH, CDR2 LQKENI. V shed 9 bases and J shed 7 bases, with 21 bases lying between them. The CDR3 loop is CASSPPGGYREKLFF. The CDR3 region has the DNA TGTGCCAGTTCCCCCCCAGGCGGGTATCGTGAAAAACTGTTTTTT.

The chain combines TRBV7-2 with TRBJ1-2, with 7 bases that match TRBD1. The V gene's germline CDR1 is SGHTA and CDR2 FQGNSA. Germline trimming cut 4 bases from V and 11 bases from J; bases unmatched to any gene: 16. The CDR3 runs 15 residues. CDR3 DNA: TGTGCCAGCAGCTCAAAAATCACAGGGGCCAGTCGTTACACCTTC. Protein sequence: CASSSKITGASRYTF.

The V call is TRBV29-1, the J call TRBJ2-3; D may be TRBD1 (5 bases). Trimming took off 6 bases at V and 0 bases at J, with 22 bases between the two ends. Germline V gene sequence: CDR1 SQVTM, CDR2 ANQGSEA. There are 17 residues in the CDR3. The CDR3 nucleotides are TGCAGCGTGGCTTCGAAACCTACAGGAATGAGCACAGATACGCAGTATTTT. This encodes CSVASKPTGMSTDTQYF.

This chain joins TRBV4-1 and TRBJ2-7, with a weak D call TRBD2 (6 bases). This CDR3 contains 16 residues. Trimming took off 1 base at V and 2 bases at J, with 15 bases between the two ends. Looked up from germline, CDR1 is MGHRA and CDR2 is YSYEKL. The CDR3 DNA reads as TGCGCCAGCAGCCAAGTAGCCGGGACTGTTACCTACGAGCAGTACTTC. Translating gives CASSQVAGTVTYEQYF.

The chain combines TRBV15 with TRBJ2-7; 7 bases are a match to TRBD2. Germline trimming cut 8 bases from V and 0 bases from J; bases unmatched to any gene: 7. The V gene's germline CDR1 is LNHNV and CDR2 YYDKDF (reference sequence). The CDR3 is 14 amino acids. CDR3 region: CATGGEGDSYEQYF. The CDR3 region has the DNA TGTGCCACCGGGGGGGAGGGCGACTCCTACGAGCAGTACTTC.

V usage is TRBV10-3 and J usage is TRBJ1-2, with TRBD1 matching 7 bases. CDR1 is ENHRY, CDR2 SYGVKD, per germline. The CDR3 length is 13 residues. Trimming took 5 bases from V and 5 from J; bases not matched to a gene: 5. CDR3 sequence (DNA): TGTGCCATCAGTCCGGGACAGACTTATGGCTACACCTTC. As protein: CAISPGQTYGYTF.

This chain connects TRBV5-4 to TRBJ2-2; 9 bases fit TRBD2. The V gene end was trimmed by 0 bases and the J gene end by 8 bases; junction bases not matched to a gene: 5. Per germline, CDR1 SGHNT and CDR2 YYREEE (reference sequence). The CDR3 spans 15 residues. The CDR3: CASSLVAGVSGELFF. CDR3 bases: TGTGCCAGCAGCTTGGTAGCGGGAGTATCAGGGGAGCTGTTTTTT.

The J gene is TRBJ2-5, the V gene TRBV20-1; 7 nucleotides agree with TRBD1. Per the germline V gene, CDR1 is DFQATT and CDR2 is SNEGSKA (reference sequence). V shed 3 bases and J 5 bases; nucleotides not matched to a gene: 3. The length of the CDR3 is 12 residues. The CDR3 DNA is TGCAGTGCTAGTACAGGGGCGGAGACCCAGTACTTC. Translated: CSASTGAETQYF.

The rearrangement joins TRBV29-1 to TRBJ1-5; D is possibly TRBD1 (5 bases). The CDR3 loop spans 13 amino acids. CDR1 SQVTM and CDR2 ANQGSEA come from the germline V gene. Trimming took off 5 bases at V and 1 base at J, with 9 bases between the two ends. In DNA form, the CDR3 reads TGCAGCGTTTCGCGGGGGAGCAATCAGCCCCAGCATTTT. Translated, it gives CSVSRGSNQPQHF.

The CDR3 nucleotides are TGTGCCAGCAGCAGACAAGGGAGATTCTCCTACGAGCAGTACTTC. Its translation is CASSRQGRFSYEQYF. V gene TRBV7-9 combines with J gene TRBJ2-7, with D possibly being TRBD2 (5 bases). The CDR3 is 15 amino acids. The germline V gene has CDR1 SEHNR and CDR2 FQNEAQ (reference sequence). V shed 5 bases and J shed 0 bases, with 14 bases lying between them. Full variable domain (missing parts from reference TRBV7-9 and TRBJ2-7): DTGVSQNPRHKITKRGQNVTFRCDPISEHNRLYWYRQTLGQGPEFLTYFQNEAQLEKSRLLSDRFSAERPKGSFSTLEIQRTEQGDSAMYLCASSRQGRFSYEQYFGPGTRLTVT.

This chain connects TRBV19 to TRBJ2-3; 8 bases line up with TRBD2. The junction had 3 bases not matched to a gene; V was cut back by 7 bases and J by 6 bases. The CDR3 sequence is 12 residues long. Germline V CDR1 and CDR2: LNHDA, SQIVND (reference sequence). Here the CDR3 DNA reads TGTGCCAGTAAGGCGGGGGGTGATACGCAGTATTTT. Encoded protein: CASKAGGDTQYF.